This T cell receptor (beta chain) was recorded in a study of cytomegalovirus exposure and HLA in healthy donors. Overall study context: It was reported in a later analysis that the 120 or so validation repertoires used the same platform as the roughly 670 first-cohort repertoires.

Germline V gives CDR1 MDHEN, CDR2 SYDVKM. This CDR3 is built from 13 residues. Trimming shortened V by 5 bases and J by 3 bases, and 10 bases separated the two germline ends. TCRdb's table, derived via immunoSEQ multiplex PCR, lists solely in-frame clones and lacks some. The profile shows 55,000 to 70,000 clones, over 90% of them singletons. The sequenced sample was PBMCs. The clonotype comes from a man between 18 and 35 years old in good health and CMV-seronegative. The V and J genes are TRBV28 and TRBJ1-2; D possibly corresponds to TRBD1 (5 bases). The CDR3 spells CASSGGVDYGYTF. The CDR3 coding sequence is TGTGCCAGCAGTGGAGGGGTTGACTATGGCTACACCTTC.